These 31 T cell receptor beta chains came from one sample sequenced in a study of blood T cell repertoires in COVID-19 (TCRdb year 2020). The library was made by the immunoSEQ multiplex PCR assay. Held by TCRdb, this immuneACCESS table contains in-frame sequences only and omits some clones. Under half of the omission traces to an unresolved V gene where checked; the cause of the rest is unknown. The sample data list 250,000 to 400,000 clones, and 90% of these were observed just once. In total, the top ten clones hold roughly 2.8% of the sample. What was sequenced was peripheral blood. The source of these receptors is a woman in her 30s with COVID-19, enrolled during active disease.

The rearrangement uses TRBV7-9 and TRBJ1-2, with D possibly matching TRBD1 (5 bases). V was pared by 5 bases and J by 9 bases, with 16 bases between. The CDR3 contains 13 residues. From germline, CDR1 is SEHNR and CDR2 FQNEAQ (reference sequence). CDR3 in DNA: TGTGCCAGCAGCCTGGGGACGGGCGGGAGCTACACCTTC. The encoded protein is CASSLGTGGSYTF.

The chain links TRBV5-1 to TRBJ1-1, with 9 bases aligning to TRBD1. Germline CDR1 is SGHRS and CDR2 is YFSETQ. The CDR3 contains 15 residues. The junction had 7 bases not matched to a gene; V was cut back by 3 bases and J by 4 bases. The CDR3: CASSWGQGLGTEAFF. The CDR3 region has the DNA TGCGCCAGCAGCTGGGGACAGGGTTTGGGCACTGAAGCTTTCTTT.

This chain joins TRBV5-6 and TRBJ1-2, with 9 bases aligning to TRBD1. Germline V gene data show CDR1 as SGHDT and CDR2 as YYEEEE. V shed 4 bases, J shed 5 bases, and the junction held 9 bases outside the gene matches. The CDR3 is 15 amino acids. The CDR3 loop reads CASSPRDRVSYGYTF. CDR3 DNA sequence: TGTGCCAGCAGCCCCCGGGACAGGGTGTCTTATGGCTACACCTTC.

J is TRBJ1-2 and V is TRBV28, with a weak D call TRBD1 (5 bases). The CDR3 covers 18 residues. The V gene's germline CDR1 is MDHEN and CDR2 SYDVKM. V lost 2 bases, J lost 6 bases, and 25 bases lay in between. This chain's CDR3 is CASSLRLGSVKGYDGYTF. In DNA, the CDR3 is TGTGCCAGCAGTTTAAGGCTCGGGAGCGTGAAGGGGTATGATGGCTACACCTTC.

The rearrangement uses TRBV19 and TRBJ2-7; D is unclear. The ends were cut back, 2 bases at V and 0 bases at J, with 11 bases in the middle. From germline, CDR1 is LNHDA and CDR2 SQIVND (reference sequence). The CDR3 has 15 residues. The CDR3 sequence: CASSINRSGSYEQYF. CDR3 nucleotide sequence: TGTGCCAGTAGTATAAATCGGTCAGGCTCCTACGAGCAGTACTTC.

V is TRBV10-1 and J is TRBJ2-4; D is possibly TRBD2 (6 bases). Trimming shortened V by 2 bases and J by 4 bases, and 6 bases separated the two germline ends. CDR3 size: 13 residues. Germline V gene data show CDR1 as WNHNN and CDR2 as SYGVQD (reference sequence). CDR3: CASSEGRKNIQYF. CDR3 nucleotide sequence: TGCGCCAGCAGTGAGGGGAGGAAAAACATTCAGTACTTC.

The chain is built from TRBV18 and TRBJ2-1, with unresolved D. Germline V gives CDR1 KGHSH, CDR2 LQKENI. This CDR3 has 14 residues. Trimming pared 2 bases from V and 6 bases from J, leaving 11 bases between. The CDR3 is CASSPGQEFNEQFF. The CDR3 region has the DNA TGTGCCAGCTCACCAGGGCAGGAATTCAATGAGCAGTTCTTC.

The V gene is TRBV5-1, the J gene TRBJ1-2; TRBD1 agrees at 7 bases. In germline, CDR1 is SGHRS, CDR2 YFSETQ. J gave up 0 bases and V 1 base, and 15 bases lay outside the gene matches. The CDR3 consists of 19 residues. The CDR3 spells CASSLLFVGSGQPNYGYTF. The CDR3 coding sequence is TGCGCCAGCAGCTTGCTTTTTGTCGGCTCGGGACAGCCTAACTATGGCTACACCTTC. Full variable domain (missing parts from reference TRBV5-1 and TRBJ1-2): KAGVTQTPRYLIKTRGQQVTLSCSPISGHRSVSWYQQTPGQGLQFLFEYFSETQRNKGNFPGRFSGRQFSNSRSEMNVSTLELGDSALYLCASSLLFVGSGQPNYGYTFGSGTRLTVV.

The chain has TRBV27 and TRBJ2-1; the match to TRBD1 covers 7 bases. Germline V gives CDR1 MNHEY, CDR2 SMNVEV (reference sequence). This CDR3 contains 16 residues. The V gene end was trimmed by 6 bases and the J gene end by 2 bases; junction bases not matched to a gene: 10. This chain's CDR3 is CASRPRQGWAYNEQFF. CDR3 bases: TGTGCCAGCAGACCACGACAGGGTTGGGCCTACAATGAGCAGTTCTTC.

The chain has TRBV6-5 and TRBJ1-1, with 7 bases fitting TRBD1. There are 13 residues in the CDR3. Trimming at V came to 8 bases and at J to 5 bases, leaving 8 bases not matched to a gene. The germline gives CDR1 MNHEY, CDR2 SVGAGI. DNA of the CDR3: TGTGCCAGCTGGTTGACAGGGCGGACTGAAGCTTTCTTT. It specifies CASWLTGRTEAFF.

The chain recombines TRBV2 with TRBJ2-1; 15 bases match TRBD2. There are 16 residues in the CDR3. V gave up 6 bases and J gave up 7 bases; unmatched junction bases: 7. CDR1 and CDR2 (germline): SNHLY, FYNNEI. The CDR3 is CASRGLAGGLVNEQFF. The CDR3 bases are TGTGCCAGCAGAGGACTAGCGGGAGGGCTGGTGAATGAGCAGTTCTTC.

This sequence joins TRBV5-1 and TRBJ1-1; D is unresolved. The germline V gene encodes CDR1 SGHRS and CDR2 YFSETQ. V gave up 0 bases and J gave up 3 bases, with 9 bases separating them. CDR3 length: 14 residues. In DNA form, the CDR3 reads TGCGCCAGCAGCTTGGAGACATCCGACACTGAAGCTTTCTTT. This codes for CASSLETSDTEAFF.

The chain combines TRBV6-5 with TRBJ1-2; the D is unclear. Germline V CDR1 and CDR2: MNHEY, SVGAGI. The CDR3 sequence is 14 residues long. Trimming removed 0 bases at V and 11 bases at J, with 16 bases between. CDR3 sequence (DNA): TGTGCCAGCAGTTACTCAGGCAGCGGTTACTTTTACACCTTC. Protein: CASSYSGSGYFYTF.

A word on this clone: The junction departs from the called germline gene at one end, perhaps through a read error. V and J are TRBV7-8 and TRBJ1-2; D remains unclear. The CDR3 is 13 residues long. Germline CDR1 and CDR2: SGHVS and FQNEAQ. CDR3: CASTLGQNYGYTF. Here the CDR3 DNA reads TGTGCCAGCACCTTAGGGCAAAACTATGGCTACACCTTC. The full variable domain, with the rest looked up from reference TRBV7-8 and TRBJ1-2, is GAGVSQSPRYKVAKRGQDVALRCDPISGHVSLFWYQQALGQGPEFLTYFQNEAQLDKSGLPSDRFFAERPEGSVSTLKIQRTQQEDSAVYLCASTLGQNYGYTFGSGTRLTVV.

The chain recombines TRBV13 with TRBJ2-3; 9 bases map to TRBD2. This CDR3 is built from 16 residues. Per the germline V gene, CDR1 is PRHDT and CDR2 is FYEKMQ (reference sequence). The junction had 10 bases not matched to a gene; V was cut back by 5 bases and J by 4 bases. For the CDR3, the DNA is TGTGCCAGCAGCCAGAGAAGCGGGAGGTCGCCAGATACGCAGTATTTT. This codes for CASSQRSGRSPDTQYF. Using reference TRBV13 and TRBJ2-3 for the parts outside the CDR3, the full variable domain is AAGVIQSPRHLIKEKRETATLKCYPIPRHDTVYWYQQGPGQDPQFLISFYEKMQSDKGSIPDRFSAQQFSDYHSELNMSSLELGDSALYFCASSQRSGRSPDTQYFGPGTRLTVL.

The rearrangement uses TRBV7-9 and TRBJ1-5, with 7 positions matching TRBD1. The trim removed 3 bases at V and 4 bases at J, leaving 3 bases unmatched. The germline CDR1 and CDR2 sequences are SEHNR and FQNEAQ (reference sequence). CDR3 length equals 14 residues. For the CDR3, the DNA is TGTGCCAGCAGCTTGGGGACAGATAATCAGCCCCAGCATTTT. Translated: CASSLGTDNQPQHF.

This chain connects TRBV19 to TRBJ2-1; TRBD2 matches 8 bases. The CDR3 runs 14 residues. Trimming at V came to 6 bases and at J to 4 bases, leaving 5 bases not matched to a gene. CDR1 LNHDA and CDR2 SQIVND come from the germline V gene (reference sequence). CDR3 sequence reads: CASRPSGGYNEQFF. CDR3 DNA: TGTGCCAGTAGACCCTCGGGAGGGTACAATGAGCAGTTCTTC. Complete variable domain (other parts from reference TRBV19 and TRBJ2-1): DGGITQSPKYLFRKEGQNVTLSCEQNLNHDAMYWYRQDPGQGLRLIYYSQIVNDFQKGDIAEGYSVSREKKESFPLTVTSAQKNPTAFYLCASRPSGGYNEQFFGPGTRLTVL.

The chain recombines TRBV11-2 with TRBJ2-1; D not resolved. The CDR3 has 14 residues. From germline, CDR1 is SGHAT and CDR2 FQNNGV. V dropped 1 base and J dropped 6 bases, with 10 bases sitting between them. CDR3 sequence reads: CASSLVQSGNEQFF. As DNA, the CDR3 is TGTGCCAGCAGCTTAGTTCAATCGGGCAATGAGCAGTTCTTC.

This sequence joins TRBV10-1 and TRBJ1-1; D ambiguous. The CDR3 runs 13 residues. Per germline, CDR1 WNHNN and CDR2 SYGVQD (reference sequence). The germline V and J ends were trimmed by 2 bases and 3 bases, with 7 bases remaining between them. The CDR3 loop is CASSEGPDTEAFF. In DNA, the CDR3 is TGCGCCAGCAGTGAGGGGCCCGACACTGAAGCTTTCTTT.

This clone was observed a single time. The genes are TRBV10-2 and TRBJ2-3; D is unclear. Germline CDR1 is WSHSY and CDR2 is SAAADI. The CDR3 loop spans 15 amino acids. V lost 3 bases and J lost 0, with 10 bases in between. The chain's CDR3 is CASSDPRRSTDTQYF. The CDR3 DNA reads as TGCGCCAGCAGTGACCCTAGACGGAGCACAGATACGCAGTATTTT.

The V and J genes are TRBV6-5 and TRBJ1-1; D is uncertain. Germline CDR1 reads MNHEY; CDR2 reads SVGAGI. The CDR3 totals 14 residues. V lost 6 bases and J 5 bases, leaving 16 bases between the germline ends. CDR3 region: CASRQRASRTEAFF. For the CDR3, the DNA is TGTGCCAGCAGACAGAGGGCCTCTCGAACTGAAGCTTTCTTT.

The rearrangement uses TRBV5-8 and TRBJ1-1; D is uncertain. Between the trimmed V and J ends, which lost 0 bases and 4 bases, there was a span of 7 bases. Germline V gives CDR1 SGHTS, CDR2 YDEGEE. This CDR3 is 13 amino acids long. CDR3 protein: CASSLVAGTEAFF. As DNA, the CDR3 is TGTGCCAGCAGCTTGGTGGCGGGCACTGAAGCTTTCTTT.

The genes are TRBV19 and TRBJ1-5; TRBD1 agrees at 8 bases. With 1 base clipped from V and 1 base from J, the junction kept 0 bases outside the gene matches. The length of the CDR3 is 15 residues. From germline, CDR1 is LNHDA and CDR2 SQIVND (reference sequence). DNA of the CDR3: TGTGCCAGTAGTATAGGGACAGGGAGCAATCAGCCCCAGCATTTT. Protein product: CASSIGTGSNQPQHF.

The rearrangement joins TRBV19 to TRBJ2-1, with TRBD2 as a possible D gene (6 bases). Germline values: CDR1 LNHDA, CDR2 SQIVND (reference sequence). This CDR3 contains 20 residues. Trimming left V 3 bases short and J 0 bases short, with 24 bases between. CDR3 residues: CASSMTASVLGENSYNEQFF. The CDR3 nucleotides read TGTGCCAGTAGTATGACGGCTAGCGTTCTCGGAGAAAACTCCTACAATGAGCAGTTCTTC.

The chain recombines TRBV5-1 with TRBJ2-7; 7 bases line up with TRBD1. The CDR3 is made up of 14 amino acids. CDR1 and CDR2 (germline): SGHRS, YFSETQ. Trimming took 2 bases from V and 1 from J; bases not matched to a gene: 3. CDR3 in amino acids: CASSFGTDSYEQYF. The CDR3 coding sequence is TGCGCCAGCAGCTTCGGGACAGATTCCTACGAGCAGTACTTC.

The CDR3 here is CASSEGVGGVSQPQHF. The CDR3 coding sequence is TGTGCCAGCAGTGAAGGGGTGGGGGGGGTCAGTCAGCCCCAGCATTTT. The V call is TRBV6-1, the J call TRBJ1-5, with D perhaps TRBD1 (5 bases). CDR1 and CDR2 from the germline V gene are MNHNS and SASEGT. Deletions cut 1 base from V and 6 bases from J, with 16 bases between. The CDR3 spans 16 residues.

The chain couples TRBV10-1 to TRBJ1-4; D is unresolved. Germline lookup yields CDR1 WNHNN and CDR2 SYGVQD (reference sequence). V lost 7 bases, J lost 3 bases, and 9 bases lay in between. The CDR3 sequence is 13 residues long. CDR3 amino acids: CASIILSNEKLFF. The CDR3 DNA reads TGCGCCAGCATCATACTATCTAATGAAAAACTGTTTTTT.

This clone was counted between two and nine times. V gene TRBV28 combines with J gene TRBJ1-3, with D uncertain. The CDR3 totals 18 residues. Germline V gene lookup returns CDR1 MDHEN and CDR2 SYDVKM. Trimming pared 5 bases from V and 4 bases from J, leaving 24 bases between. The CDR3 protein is CASSLRTVGLFRGNTIYF. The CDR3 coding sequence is TGTGCCAGCAGTCTACGGACTGTCGGGCTCTTCAGGGGAAACACCATATATTTT.

As DNA, the CDR3 is TGTGCCAGTAGTATATGGACAGACAAGAACACTGAAGCTTTCTTT. Translation gives CASSIWTDKNTEAFF. The chain carries TRBV19 and TRBJ1-1; possible D gene TRBD1, 6 bases. The CDR3 covers 15 residues. The V and J ends lost 2 bases and 1 base respectively, with 11 bases between them. Germline V gene sequence: CDR1 LNHDA, CDR2 SQIVND (reference sequence).

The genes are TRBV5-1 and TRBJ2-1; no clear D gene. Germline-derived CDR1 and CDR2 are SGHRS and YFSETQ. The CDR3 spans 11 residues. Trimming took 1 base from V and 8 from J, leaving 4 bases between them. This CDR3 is CASSLYDEQFF. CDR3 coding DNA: TGCGCCAGCAGCTTGTATGATGAGCAGTTCTTC.

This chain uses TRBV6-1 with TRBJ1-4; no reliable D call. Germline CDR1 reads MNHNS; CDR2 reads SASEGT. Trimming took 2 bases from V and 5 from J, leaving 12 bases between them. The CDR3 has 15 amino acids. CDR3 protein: CASSESMGANEKLFF. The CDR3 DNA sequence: TGTGCCAGCAGTGAAAGTATGGGAGCAAATGAAAAACTGTTTTTT.